This entry describes one T cell receptor (beta chain). The data were taken from a study of Graves' ophthalmopathy and Graves' hyperthyroidism. Hyperthyroidism qualified as stable when ophthalmopathy did not develop within 18 months of follow-up. An approximately 9.8 ml volume of fresh peripheral blood provided the PBMCs. RNA transcripts were the source from which TCR beta CDR3 regions were amplified. HTBI primers were used in a first-round RT-PCR, which preceded a second-round multiplex PCR. Each CDR3 protein is one row after TCRdb ran MiXCR on the multiplex PCR reads. The sample includes more than 300,000 distinct CDR3 sequences, just over 15% of them seen just once. This receptor was obtained from a woman aged 18-29 years with stable Graves' hyperthyroidism. The specimen sequenced was peripheral blood.

DNA of the CDR3: TGTGCCAGTAGCTCCCCGCCAGGGGCTCGAAACTATGGCTACACCTTC. As protein: CASSSPPGARNYGYTF. The chain recombines TRBV19 with TRBJ1-2; D possibly corresponds to TRBD1 (6 bases). Germline V gene lookup returns CDR1 LNHDA and CDR2 SQIVND (reference sequence). V lost 6 bases and J lost 2, with 19 bases in between. The CDR3 has 16 residues.